The T cell receptor (beta chain) under discussion was sequenced for a study of early T cells in non-severe SARS-CoV-2 infection (dated by TCRdb to the early 2020s). Describing the broader study: Bulk RNA from unsorted whole blood was used for TCR sequencing, so alpha and beta chains could not be paired. Broad study findings and their caveats: VDJdb matching was skewed toward anti-spike CD8 responses and likely underestimated virus-specific expansions, missing private and CD4 specificities.

A case-control design nested within a healthcare worker cohort in London, UK, was used, with weekly nasopharyngeal swab PCR tests and blood sampling performed. Between 23 and 31 March 2020, the week of the UK lockdown, healthcare workers were enrolled and then followed up weekly for as long as 16 weeks. This clonotype was seen ten or more times. Its specific antigen is unknown. There are no base qualities to consult, and no much larger clone falls within one base. Inclusive of the bounding cysteine and phenylalanine, the CDR3 is 16 residues long. The retained sequence is limited to the CDR3, 48 bases, with the frame set at the first base. Compared with germline, V lacks 4 bases and J lacks 1 base; bases without a gene match: 8. Library method: 5' RACE. The sequencer listed for this sample is NextSeq 500. To correct for sequencing error and PCR bias, the TCR library protocol tagged individual cDNA molecules with unique molecular identifiers. Sequencing covered both TCR alpha and beta chains, and within each sample the abundances of alpha and beta sequences were tightly co-correlated. In the source study's methods: Decombinator V4 was used to annotate TCR sequences for V gene, J gene and CDR3. TCRs were defined as expanded if a significant change between any two time points was detected under a Poisson model with p below 0.0001. TCR abundances were normalised to the total number of TCRs sequenced in each sample and reported as counts per million. TRAV1-2 paired with TRAJ12, TRAJ20 or TRAJ33 defined MAIT TCRs, while TRAV10 paired with TRAJ18 defined iNKT TCRs. VDJdb, accessed 1 November 2021, was searched for CMV, EBV and SARS-CoV-2 annotated TCRs, with TCRs annotated for multiple antigens excluded. TCRdb reworked the public reads: Q25 trimming with fastp, MiXCR clone assembly, productive beta chains retained. Every CDR3 protein is listed once, alongside the most common genes and DNA of its rows. The V and J calls reflect TCRdb's pipeline rather than the authors' work. The sample data list around 30,000 distinct CDR3 sequences, and roughly 6% of these were observed just once. The top ten constitute approximately 25% of the sample.

The chain is made from TRBV12-3 or TRBV12-4 and TRBJ1-1; the junction holds 8 bases that match TRBD1. The specimen sequenced was whole blood. This clonotype originated in an adult who was a healthcare worker with PCR-confirmed SARS-CoV-2 infection or an uninfected control (not recorded which). The DNA reads TGTGCCAGCAGTTCCCCAGGGGGCGCGGGGAACACTGAAGCTTTCTTT. It specifies CASSSPGGAGNTEAFF.